The TCR beta chain described here comes from a study of blood T cells in healthy people across ages. Study observations and caveats: Naive T cell percentage by flow cytometry tracked strongly with beta diversity.

A word on this clonotype: Its antigen is not known.

Individuals who donated were healthy Caucasians from Russia aged about 6 to 90. Collection of about 9.4 milliliters of peripheral blood was performed for each donor. Through a sample-barcoded 5' primer and a J-beta primer mix, a second PCR was run for roughly 6 to 12 cycles. TCRdb used MiXCR to reprocess the 5' RACE reads, holding one entry per CDR3 protein. This sample has roughly 800,000 distinct CDR3 sequences, with 50% to 65% found just once. Trimming stripped 5 bases from V and 14 bases from J, with 26 bases between. CDR1 is SGHTA and CDR2 is FQGNSA in the germline V gene. The CDR3 length is 15 residues.

The rearrangement uses TRBV7-2 and TRBJ2-3; D is perhaps TRBD1 (6 bases). The source is a man older than 75 in good health. The specimen sequenced was blood. The DNA for the CDR3 is TGTGCCAGCAGCCGGACAGTCGACCCGAACCGATACGCGTATTTT. Protein: CASSRTVDPNRYAYF.